This paragraph reports one TCR beta chain. The sample holds one count of this clone. Its antigen specificity is not known. Nothing much larger sits one base from this clone, and base qualities are not available. Using the deep immunoSEQ assay, TCR CDR3 regions were amplified from genomic DNA by multiplex PCR. For each cell subset, the extracted genomic DNA was distributed evenly across all wells of several immunoSEQ 96-well plates, and each plate served as one replicate. For sorted subsets, each replicate PCR was loaded with roughly 200 ng genomic DNA, equivalent to 30,000 to 35,000 T cell genomes. Purified libraries were measured with a Qubit 3.0 fluorometer, size-checked on a Bioanalyzer 2100, and measured again with the KAPA Library Quantification kit. Every immunoSEQ 96-well plate was sequenced on a dedicated single-read 150-cycle Illumina NextSeq 550 flow cell. The authors' pipeline ran thus. The immunoSEQ output contained only junctional sequences without quality scores, so filtering could not match that applied to full-length reads. Sequences were annotated with PyIR, a Python wrapper for IgBLAST v1.9, and V/J genes and CDR3 were assigned using IMGT germline references. Reads with weak V/J assignments (E-value above 1e-6), missing CDR3, stop codons, out-of-frame junctions, or ambiguous translated residues were removed. A V3J clonotype was defined by an identical inferred V gene, J gene, and CDR3 amino acid sequence. The percentage overlap between two repertoires was calculated by dividing the number of shared unique clonotypes by the size of the smaller repertoire. RTK rarefaction, the Chao1 estimator, and Recon v2.1 estimates of unobserved clonotypes were used to assess repertoire richness. OLGA was used to compute generation probabilities for all TCRbeta clonotypes that the gDNA method yielded from a few donors. Imported from immuneACCESS, the table was reduced by TCRdb to in-frame sequences with V and J called. These copies leave out some clones; in studies compared against another copy, an unresolved V gene accounts for under half, and the cause of the remainder is not known. The DNA gave D and trimming, while V, J and clone size come from that table. The sample table contains about 2 million clones; only one count was recorded for approximately 95% of them. Approximately 0.13% of the sample comes from the top ten.

The data derive from a study of shared clonotypes between healthy human individuals (dated by TCRdb to 2019 to 2021). Regarding the complete study: A couple of women and a few men aged 18 to 49 years were included in the cohort. Between about 0.85 and 9.5 billion PBMCs per donor were obtained by leukapheresis. Blood TCR repertoires of several healthy adults were deeply sequenced to estimate repertoire size and the extent of clonotype sharing between individuals. Different laboratories and diverse techniques were used to prepare libraries and sequence TCR repertoires, to increase sequencing depth and limit assay-specific biases. Per donor, three plates each were used for CD4 naive and CD4 memory, two for CD8 naive, and one for CD8 memory.

Findings and caveats that apply to the study as a whole: Sampling was limited to blood, and TCR repertoires in tissue likely differ from TCR repertoires in blood. Larger estimated clonotype richness was generally found for naive subsets than for memory subsets. Based on pairwise subsampling, the degree of clonotype sharing among donors was expected to be affected by sequencing depth. Because the study included a small number of donors, the genetic and exposure-history diversity represented was limited. Across a handful of donors, around 5% of naive CD4, around 3.5% of naive CD8, approximately 2.5% of memory CD4, and about 0.4% of memory CD8 clonotypes were shared. Even with the large sequencing depth, rarefaction of the sorted-subset datasets indicated that sequencing was incomplete. Compared with non-shared clonotypes, clonotypes shared by all four sorted-subset donors had higher generation probabilities.

Donors were healthy HIV-negative adults with no recently reported acute infections or vaccinations. Every donor was a Caucasian adult living in Nashville, Tennessee, USA. CD4+ T cells were enriched by magnetic negative selection; naive cells were then positively selected on CD45RA, and the negative fraction formed the memory subset. Blood was collected by leukapheresis, and PBMCs were isolated by Ficoll-Histopaque density gradient centrifugation and then cryopreserved in liquid nitrogen vapor phase. Analytical flow cytometry was used to check the purity and quantity of every magnetically sorted T cell population. From each sorted fraction, genomic DNA was isolated and quantified by UV absorbance on a Nanodrop 2000c. V was cut back by 2 bases and J by 2 bases, leaving a gap of 4 bases between them. The CDR3 has 14 amino acids, counting the end cysteine and phenylalanine. The entry retains the CDR3 DNA only, 42 bases that are in frame from base 1. From a lookup of the germline V gene, CDR1 and CDR2 are MNHNS and SASEGT.

This clonotype originated in a young man in good health. Sequencing was carried out using naive CD4+ T cells sorted from blood. Explained via the paper, the cell subset or site label denotes: CD45RA+ positively selected. The chain is made from TRBV6-1 and TRBJ2-6; the D segment cannot be called with confidence. The CDR3 region reads CASSESPGANVLTF. The DNA sequence is as follows: TGTGCCAGCAGTGAATCCCCTGGGGCCAACGTCCTGACTTTC.